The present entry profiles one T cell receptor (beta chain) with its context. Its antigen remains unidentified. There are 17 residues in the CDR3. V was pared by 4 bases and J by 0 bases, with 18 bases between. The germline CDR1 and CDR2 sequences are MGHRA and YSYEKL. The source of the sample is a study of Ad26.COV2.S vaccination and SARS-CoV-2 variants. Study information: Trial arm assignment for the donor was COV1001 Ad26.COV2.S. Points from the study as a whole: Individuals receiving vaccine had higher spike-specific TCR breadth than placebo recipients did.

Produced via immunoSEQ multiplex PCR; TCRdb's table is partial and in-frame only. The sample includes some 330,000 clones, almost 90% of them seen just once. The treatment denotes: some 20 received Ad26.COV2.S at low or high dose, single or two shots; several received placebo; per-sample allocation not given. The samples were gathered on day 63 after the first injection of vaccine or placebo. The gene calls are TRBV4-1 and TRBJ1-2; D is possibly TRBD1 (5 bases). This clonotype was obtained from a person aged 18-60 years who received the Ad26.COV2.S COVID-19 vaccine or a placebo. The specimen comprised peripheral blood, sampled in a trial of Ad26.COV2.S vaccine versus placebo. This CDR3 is CASSRTPEETANYGYTF. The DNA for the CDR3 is TGCGCCAGCAGCCGGACGCCGGAGGAGACAGCTAACTATGGCTACACCTTC.